This is a list of T cell receptor beta chains from one sample in a study of blood T cell repertoires in COVID-19. The table came from immunoSEQ multiplex PCR; TCRdb's copy has only in-frame clones and leaves some out. The table records about 210,000 clones, about 88% of them present only once. Sequencing used PBMCs or T cells enriched from blood (not recorded which). The receptors derive from a young woman who had been exposed to COVID-19. CDR3s include the opening cysteine and the closing phenylalanine or tryptophan. D genes are given only for firm matches. Clone sizes are given selectively: once, few, many, or a class where the clone is expanded.

j_call | d_call | v_call | clone_size | cdr3_aa | cdr3_nt
TRBJ2-1 | TRBD1 | TRBV2 | once | CASSESNRGEQFF | TGTGCCAGCAGTGAAAGCAACAGGGGTGAGCAGTTCTTC
TRBJ1-2 | TRBD1 | TRBV30 | NA | CARTGTGTYGYTF | TGTGCCCGGACCGGGACAGGGACCTATGGCTACACCTTC
TRBJ1-5 | TRBD1 | TRBV5-1 | few | CASTRGDREENSNQPQHF | TGCGCCAGCACCCGCGGGGACAGGGAAGAGAATAGCAATCAGCCCCAGCATTTT
TRBJ2-3 | TRBD1 | TRBV19 | NA | CASSLSGQGSGDTQYF | TGTGCCAGTAGTTTATCGGGACAGGGGTCGGGAGATACGCAGTATTTT
TRBJ2-2 | NA | TRBV10-3 | NA | CAISESPVGGGYTGELFF | TGTGCCATCAGTGAGTCCCCAGTCGGTGGGGGCTACACCGGGGAGCTGTTTTTT
TRBJ1-2 | NA | TRBV28 | NA | CATTRSRGGYTF | TGTGCCACCACGAGAAGTAGGGGAGGCTACACCTTC
TRBJ2-1 | NA | TRBV5-1 | NA | CASSFQTVNEQFF | TGCGCCAGCAGCTTTCAGACAGTCAATGAGCAGTTCTTC
TRBJ2-3 | TRBD1 | TRBV11-2 | NA | CASSLAGTGGGTDTQYF | TGTGCCAGCAGCTTGGCCGGGACAGGGGGTGGCACAGATACGCAGTATTTT
TRBJ1-1 | NA | TRBV7-8 | NA | CASSPRRGSSDTEAFF | TGTGCCAGCAGCCCCCGACGCGGCTCCTCCGACACTGAAGCTTTCTTT
TRBJ2-7 | TRBD1 | TRBV6-5 | NA | CASSYETGGGYEQYF | TGTGCCAGCAGTTACGAGACAGGGGGAGGATACGAGCAGTACTTC
TRBJ1-2 | NA | TRBV7-9 | few | CASSPTGTYGYTF | TGTGCCAGCAGCCCGACAGGCACCTATGGCTACACCTTC
TRBJ2-3 | NA | TRBV9 | NA | CASSPAGGNTDTQYF | TGTGCCAGCAGCCCAGCAGGGGGGAACACAGATACGCAGTATTTT
TRBJ1-1 | TRBD1 | TRBV7-2 | NA | CASSLIRTGGTEAFF | TGTGCCAGCAGCTTGATCAGGACAGGGGGCACTGAAGCTTTCTTT
TRBJ1-2 | NA | TRBV3-1/TRBV3-2 | NA | CASSQLAGYTF | TGTGCCAGCAGCCAACTGGCTGGCTACACCTTC